A selection of T cell receptor beta chains follows, all from one sample in a study of tumor-infiltrating lymphocytes in localized non-small cell lung cancer. Sequencing used immunoSEQ multiplex PCR; TCRdb keeps in-frame clones, though not all of them. Of about 15,000 clones listed, about 65% are singletons. The specimen sequenced was lung tumor tissue. The receptors shown here come from a human donor with non-small cell lung cancer. The CDR3 runs from the conserved cysteine through the conserved F or W. A D gene is named only where the DNA matches it firmly. The size field is filled for only some rows; it gives once, few, many or a size class.

V: TRBV30
J: TRBJ1-2
size: NA
D: TRBD1
DNA: TGTGCCTGGAGTGTACCACGAACAGGGGGCGTCTTTTTC
CDR3: CAWSVPRTGGVFF

V: TRBV10-3
J: TRBJ2-7
size: NA
D: NA
DNA: TGTGCCATCAGCGAGATAGCGGACGAGCAGTACTTC
CDR3: CAISEIADEQYF

V: TRBV5-1
J: TRBJ2-2
size: few
D: NA
DNA: TGCGCCAGCAGCTTATTAGGGGTCGGGGAGCTGTTTTTT
CDR3: CASSLLGVGELFF

V: TRBV7-9
J: TRBJ1-5
size: NA
D: NA
DNA: TGTGCCAGCAGCCATGACAATCGGCAGCCCCAGCATTTT
CDR3: CASSHDNRQPQHF

V: TRBV7-9
J: TRBJ1-1
size: once
D: NA
DNA: TGTGCCAGCAGCTTAAACAGGGACACTGAAGCTTTCTTT
CDR3: CASSLNRDTEAFF

V: TRBV7-9
J: TRBJ1-1
size: NA
D: NA
DNA: TGTGCCAGCAGCTTAGGGGGGGGCACTGAAGCTTTCTTT
CDR3: CASSLGGGTEAFF

V: TRBV7-2
J: TRBJ2-3
size: NA
D: NA
DNA: TGTGCCAGCAGCCTAATAGTAGGAACGCAGTATTTT
CDR3: CASSLIVGTQYF

V: TRBV7-2
J: TRBJ1-6
size: NA
D: NA
DNA: TGTGCCAGCAGCTTAGGGCCAGAGGGTTCACCCCTCCACTTT
CDR3: CASSLGPEGSPLHF

V: TRBV4-3
J: TRBJ2-7
size: NA
D: NA
DNA: TGCGCCAGCAGCCAAGATCTGGGCAGGGCGTGGCAGTACTTC
CDR3: CASSQDLGRAWQYF

V: TRBV11-2
J: TRBJ1-1
size: NA
D: NA
DNA: TGTGCCAGCAGCTTAATCGCAGCCGGGGGGACTGAAGCTTTCTTT
CDR3: CASSLIAAGGTEAFF

V: TRBV2
J: TRBJ1-4
size: NA
D: NA
DNA: TGTGCCAGCAGGCCCACCGGTGGAACTAATGAAAAACTGTTTTTT
CDR3: CASRPTGGTNEKLFF

V: TRBV7-8
J: TRBJ2-7
size: once
D: TRBD2
DNA: TGTGCCAGCAGCTCTCCGACTAGCGGGAACGAGCAGTACTTC
CDR3: CASSSPTSGNEQYF

V: TRBV7-9
J: TRBJ1-2
size: few
D: NA
DNA: TGTGCCAGCAGCTCCGTAGAAGCTAACTATGGCTACACCTTC
CDR3: CASSSVEANYGYTF

V: TRBV7-2
J: TRBJ2-1
size: NA
D: NA
DNA: TGTGCCAGCAGTCCTAGGGGGGGTTATGAGCAGTTCTTC
CDR3: CASSPRGGYEQFF